The 18 T cell receptor beta chains below were found in one sample sequenced in a study of spatial heterogeneity in lung cancer. Time point specified: sample taken at primary tumor resection. TCRdb reprocessed the 5' RACE reads via MiXCR and lists one record per CDR3 protein. In the table there are some 34,000 distinct CDR3 sequences, 6.5% to 9% of which are singletons. The sequencing here drew on PBMCs, taken at surgery. The receptors were gathered from a female donor with early-stage non-small cell lung cancer.

This clonotype was picked up a small number of times. The J gene is TRBJ2-2, the V gene TRBV24-1; 8 positions match TRBD1. With V trimmed by 4 bases and J by 4 bases, 7 bases remained unmatched. CDR3 length: 16 residues. Germline loops: CDR1 KGHDR, CDR2 SFDVKD. The CDR3 loop reads CATSDSRQGTTGELFF. The CDR3 region has the DNA TGTGCCACCAGTGACTCCCGACAGGGGACCACCGGGGAGCTGTTTTTT.

Judged by abundance, this clonotype is medium-sized. The chain is built from TRBV4-3 and TRBJ2-1, with a tentative D call TRBD1 (6 bases). CDR1 LGHNA and CDR2 YSLEER come from the germline V gene. The CDR3 is made up of 15 amino acids. Trimming left V 0 bases short and J 4 bases short, with 10 bases between. CDR3 sequence: CASSQDARGYNEQFF. In DNA form, the CDR3 reads TGCGCCAGCAGCCAAGATGCCAGGGGTTACAATGAGCAGTTCTTC.

The V gene is TRBV7-9, the J gene TRBJ2-1; D possibly matches TRBD1 or TRBD2 (5 bases each). The germline V gene encodes CDR1 SEHNR and CDR2 FQNEAQ (reference sequence). The CDR3 has 14 residues. V gave up 5 bases and J gave up 6 bases, with 14 bases separating them. The CDR3 sequence: CASSLMRGSNEQFF. The CDR3 DNA follows: TGTGCCAGCAGCCTGATGAGGGGCTCCAATGAGCAGTTCTTC.

The J gene is TRBJ1-1, the V gene TRBV29-1; 7 bases are shared with TRBD1. Germline V gives CDR1 SQVTM, CDR2 ANQGSEA. Trimming at V came to 7 bases and at J to 3 bases, leaving 11 bases not matched to a gene. This CDR3 has 14 amino acids. This CDR3 is CSASPPGTDTEAFF. CDR3 DNA: TGCAGCGCTAGCCCCCCCGGGACAGACACTGAAGCTTTCTTT.

This clonotype was picked up many times. The chain has TRBV7-6 and TRBJ2-2; TRBD2 matches at 12 bases. V dropped 4 bases and J dropped 4; count of bases not matched to a gene: 4. Germline V CDR1 and CDR2: SGHVS, FNYEAQ. The CDR3 runs to 16 residues. The CDR3, as DNA: TGTGCCAGCAGCTCCGTACTAGCGGGAGGCACCGGGGAGCTGTTTTTT. Protein sequence: CASSSVLAGGTGELFF. The full variable domain, completed using reference TRBV7-6 and TRBJ2-2, is GAGVSQSPRYKVTKRGQDVALRCDPISGHVSLYWYRQALGQGPEFLTYFNYEAQQDKSGLPNDRFSAERPEGSISTLTIQRTEQRDSAMYRCASSSVLAGGTGELFFGEGSRLTVL.

In this sample, this clonotype turned up a few times. This chain uses TRBV2 with TRBJ1-1; TRBD1 might be the D (6 bases). Germline V gene data show CDR1 as SNHLY and CDR2 as FYNNEI. Between the trimmed V and J ends, which lost 8 bases and 3 bases, there was a span of 7 bases. This CDR3 is 11 amino acids long. Here the CDR3 DNA reads TGTGCCAGCGGACAGCACACTGAAGCTTTCTTT. Amino acid sequence: CASGQHTEAFF.

Ten or more counts support this clonotype. The V gene is TRBV6-4, the J gene TRBJ2-3; D may correspond to TRBD1 or TRBD2 (6 bases each). The CDR3 has 16 residues. V lost 0 bases and J lost 3, with 13 bases in between. From germline, CDR1 is MRHNA and CDR2 SNTAGT. The CDR3 nucleotides are TGTGCCAGCAGTGACTCAGGGGGTAGCGGAACAGATACGCAGTATTTT. Translated: CASSDSGGSGTDTQYF.

As regards this clonotype: Without the conserved terminal phenylalanine or tryptophan, this CDR3 likely stems from a read error. The chain combines TRBV11-2 with TRBJ2-5; 12 bases are shared with TRBD2. CDR3 size: 16 residues. Germline CDR1 reads SGHAT; CDR2 reads FQNNGV. The ends lost 4 bases at V and 1 base at J; junction bases unmatched: 4. The CDR3 is CASSSRLAGAQETQYL. The CDR3 DNA reads TGTGCCAGCAGCTCCCGACTAGCGGGAGCCCAAGAGACCCAGTACCTC.

This clonotype was detected only a few times. The J gene is TRBJ2-2, the V gene TRBV27; no definite D call. Germline CDR1 MNHEY, CDR2 SMNVEV (reference sequence). With 0 bases removed from V and 0 bases from J, the gap between germline ends came to 8 bases. CDR3 length equals 16 residues. CDR3 region: CASSLSLAPNTGELFF. In DNA form, the CDR3 reads TGTGCCAGCAGTTTATCGCTGGCACCGAACACCGGGGAGCTGTTTTTT.

This clonotype occurred many times. The rearrangement joins TRBV6-5 to TRBJ2-3; tentative D call: TRBD2 (5 bases). The ends were cut back, 5 bases at V and 0 bases at J, with 15 bases in the middle. The CDR3 runs to 16 residues. Germline loops: CDR1 MNHEY, CDR2 SVGAGI. CDR3 amino acids: CASSPGWTSSTDTQYF. For the CDR3, the DNA is TGTGCCAGCAGTCCGGGATGGACCTCTAGCACAGATACGCAGTATTTT.

This clonotype was seen ten or more times. The J gene is TRBJ1-2, the V gene TRBV3-1; D is unresolved. This CDR3 has 13 amino acids. V was shortened by 4 bases and J by 7 bases, with 13 bases between the two germline ends. Germline CDR1 reads LGHDT; CDR2 reads YNNKEL (reference sequence). The CDR3 DNA reads TGTGCCAGCAGCCGTTCCATCCTGTTTGGCTACACCTTC. Translated, it gives CASSRSILFGYTF.

This clonotype was seen at least ten times. The rearrangement joins TRBV4-2 to TRBJ2-1; 8 positions match TRBD2. The CDR3 is 16 residues long. Germline CDR1 LGHNA, CDR2 YNFKEQ. V shed 4 bases and J 3 bases; nucleotides not matched to a gene: 8. CDR3 DNA: TGTGCCAGCAGCCGCCAACGGGGGGGAGACTACAATGAGCAGTTCTTC. Translating it yields CASSRQRGGDYNEQFF.

There are a few counts of this clonotype. The V gene is TRBV27, the J gene TRBJ2-7; 9 bases align to TRBD1. The CDR3 contains 14 residues. V lost 5 bases and J lost 6; bases outside the gene matches: 8. In germline, CDR1 is MNHEY, CDR2 SMNVEV (reference sequence). This CDR3 is CASSPFTGGTEQYF. DNA for the CDR3: TGTGCCAGCAGTCCTTTCACAGGGGGCACCGAGCAGTACTTC.

This clonotype has a count of ten or more. V usage is TRBV13 and J usage is TRBJ2-1; 13 bases fit TRBD2. V shed 5 bases and J 7 bases; nucleotides not matched to a gene: 5. The CDR3 runs 15 residues. The germline CDR1 and CDR2 sequences are PRHDT and FYEKMQ (reference sequence). CDR3 region: CASSLTSGGANEQFF. Written as DNA, the CDR3 is TGTGCCAGCAGCCTAACTAGCGGGGGGGCAAATGAGCAGTTCTTC.

This clonotype was observed at least ten times. Written as DNA, the CDR3 is TGTGCCACCAGGGACAGCCCTTCCACAGATACGCAGTATTTT. Its protein product is CATRDSPSTDTQYF. V is TRBV27 and J is TRBJ2-3; 7 nucleotides align to TRBD1. Per the germline V gene, CDR1 is MNHEY and CDR2 is SMNVEV (reference sequence). J was trimmed by 2 bases and V by 10 bases; bases with no gene match: 9. The CDR3 totals 14 residues.

CDR3 DNA: TGCAGTGCCCAGGGACAGGGCGGGGGACAAGAGACCCAGTACTTC. Translating it yields CSAQGQGGGQETQYF. The gene calls are TRBV20-1 and TRBJ2-5; TRBD1 matches at 9 bases. Germline-derived CDR1 and CDR2 are DFQATT and SNEGSKA (reference sequence). The CDR3 extends over 15 amino acids. Germline trimming cut 6 bases from V and 2 bases from J; bases unmatched to any gene: 10.

This clonotype has a count of ten or more. The rearrangement uses TRBV18 and TRBJ1-3; D gene ambiguous. This CDR3 comprises 14 residues. Germline V gives CDR1 KGHSH, CDR2 LQKENI. V was trimmed by 3 bases and J by 0 bases, leaving 6 bases between them. The CDR3, as DNA: TGTGCCAGCTCACCGGGGAACTCTGGAAACACCATATATTTT. It encodes CASSPGNSGNTIYF.

This clonotype was seen repeatedly, ten times or more. This chain connects TRBV7-2 to TRBJ2-3; D uncertain. The CDR3 runs to 14 residues. The germline V and J ends were trimmed by 5 bases and 0 bases, with 9 bases remaining between them. Germline assignment: CDR1 SGHTA and CDR2 FQGNSA. The CDR3 sequence: CASSVSWSTDTQYF. CDR3 DNA: TGTGCCAGCAGCGTCTCCTGGAGCACAGATACGCAGTATTTT.